This T cell receptor beta chain is from a study of blood T cell repertoires in COVID-19 (dated by TCRdb to the early 2020s). Describing the broader study: Samples from collaborators originated in the United States, Italy and Spain and spanned both the acute and convalescent phases of COVID-19. The prospective study material was composed of cDNA or gDNA derived from T cells, B-cell-depleted T cells, or PBMCs. Deeply sampled blood TCRbeta repertoires from subjects exposed to, actively infected with, or recovered from COVID-19 were included in the dataset. The repertoires were made available in a free public database intended to serve as a resource for research on the immune response to SARS-CoV-2. Samples were obtained from the ongoing ImmuneRACE study (first 160 participants) and from some 1,300 subjects provided by 6 global collaborators. Nearly every sample came with metadata listing a de-identified subject ID, COVID-19 status, age in years and sex. Where HLA class I and class II types were available, the types were taken from metadata supplied by the sample provider, not from assay-based typing.

TCRbeta CDR3 regions were amplified from genomic DNA using the immunoSEQ Assay, a bias-controlled multiplex PCR. As for how the authors treated the data: The number of nucleated cells in each sample was estimated from the amplification of reference gene primers within the assay. To quantify the absolute abundance of each unique TCRbeta CDR3 rearrangement, sequence reads were collapsed and filtered. For each sample, productive Simpson clonality was calculated as the square root of Simpson's diversity index over productive rearrangements. The table was pulled from immuneACCESS by TCRdb, which kept in-frame rearrangements only. Such tables lose some clones; where checked, under half of the loss comes from unresolved V genes, and the rest has no known cause. D and trimming were read from the DNA, whereas the V and J calls and clone size are those reported in that table. Recorded for this sample are under 200,000 clones; 70% to 90% of them occurred a single time. Over 5% of the sample rests with the top ten.

From its cysteine to its phenylalanine, the CDR3 spans 16 amino acids. Only the CDR3 DNA is retained, 48 bases long and in frame from the first base. Unmatched junction bases come to 8, with V trimmed by 4 bases and J by 2 bases. The germline V gene gives CDR1 as MNHNS and CDR2 as SASEGT. Results and caveats for the whole study, not just this receptor: How much clinical and demographic metadata was included differed by source and by participant, and the metadata was provided uncurated.

In Seattle, one collaborating source enrolled patients while the infection was active and tracked those patients longitudinally over the course of disease. Collaborating institutions collected whole blood in K2EDTA tubes following their own protocols. For TCRbeta analysis, collaborator samples were shipped as frozen whole blood, as isolated PBMCs, or as DNA extracted from either sample type. On this clone: Its antigen is still unknown. No base-level quality is on record; no much larger clone is a single base apart.

The chain was built from TRBV6-1 and TRBJ2-3, with 8 bases aligning to TRBD2. The sequence derives from a woman in her fifties or sixties with COVID-19, enrolled during active disease. The sample was peripheral blood. This receptor carries the CDR3 CASSAAAGGFTDTQYF. The sequenced DNA: TGTGCCAGCAGTGCAGCGGCGGGGGGTTTCACAGATACGCAGTATTTT.